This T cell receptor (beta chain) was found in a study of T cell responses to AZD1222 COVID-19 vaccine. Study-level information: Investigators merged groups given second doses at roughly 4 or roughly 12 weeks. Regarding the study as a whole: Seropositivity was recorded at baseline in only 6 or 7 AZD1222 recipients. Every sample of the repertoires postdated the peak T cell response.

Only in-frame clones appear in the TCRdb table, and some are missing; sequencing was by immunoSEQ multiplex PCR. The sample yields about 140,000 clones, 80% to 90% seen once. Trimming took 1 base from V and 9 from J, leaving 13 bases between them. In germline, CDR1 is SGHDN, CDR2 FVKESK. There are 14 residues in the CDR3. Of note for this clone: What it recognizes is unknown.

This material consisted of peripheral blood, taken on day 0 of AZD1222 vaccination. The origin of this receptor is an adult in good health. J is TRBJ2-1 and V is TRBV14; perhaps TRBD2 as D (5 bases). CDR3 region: CASSQGTSLSEQFF. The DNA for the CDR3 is TGTGCCAGCAGCCAAGGAACTAGTTTGTCTGAGCAGTTCTTC.